Following are 13 T cell receptor beta chains from one sample sequenced in a study of T cell responses to AZD1222 COVID-19 vaccine. Generated by immunoSEQ multiplex PCR, the TCRdb table keeps only in-frame clones and is missing some. Of 100,000 to 130,000 clones in the sample, around 91% are singletons; the top ten hold around 20%. Source: peripheral blood, taken on day 0 of AZD1222 vaccination. The origin of the receptors is an adult in good health.

This sequence joins TRBV2 and TRBJ2-7, with no clear D. Trimming took off 6 bases at V and 1 base at J, with 4 bases between the two ends. The germline V gene encodes CDR1 SNHLY and CDR2 FYNNEI. The CDR3 length is 11 residues. The CDR3 is CASRMSYEQYF. The CDR3 nucleotides read TGTGCCAGCAGAATGTCCTACGAGCAGTACTTC.

The V call is TRBV2, the J call TRBJ2-1; 7 bases fit TRBD2. V lost 6 bases to trimming and J lost 1 base; unmatched junction nucleotides: 3. The CDR3 totals 14 residues. CDR1 is SNHLY, CDR2 FYNNEI, per germline. DNA of the CDR3: TGTGCCAGCAGGACTAGCCTTTCCTACAATGAGCAGTTCTTC. This sequence encodes CASRTSLSYNEQFF.

The J gene is TRBJ2-3, the V gene TRBV7-2; D remains ambiguous. CDR1 and CDR2 (germline): SGHTA, FQGNSA. The V and J ends lost 5 bases and 3 bases respectively, with 15 bases between them. This CDR3 has 15 residues. For the CDR3, the DNA is TGTGCCAGCAGCGCCTACACCACCTCAACAGATACGCAGTATTTT. Amino acid sequence: CASSAYTTSTDTQYF.

The chain combines TRBV5-4 with TRBJ2-3, with D unclear. In germline, CDR1 is SGHNT, CDR2 YYREEE (reference sequence). The CDR3 has 14 amino acids. Trimming took 0 bases from V and 7 from J, leaving 12 bases between them. The DNA for the CDR3 is TGTGCCAGCAGCTTGGAGCTATCCTACCATACGCAGTATTTT. Its protein product is CASSLELSYHTQYF.

The J gene is TRBJ1-2, the V gene TRBV6-5; D perhaps matches TRBD1 (6 bases). V lost 5 bases to trimming and J lost 4 bases, with 14 bases between them. This CDR3 has 14 residues. CDR1 is MNHEY, CDR2 SVGAGI, per germline. In DNA, the CDR3 is TGTGCCAGCAGTCCGAGGGGGGGTAGCTATGGCTACACCTTC. Protein sequence: CASSPRGGSYGYTF.

This clone is a singleton in its sample. The V and J genes are TRBV23-1 and TRBJ2-7; D is perhaps TRBD1 (6 bases). TRBV23-1 is labeled an ORF, and its function is uncertain. The CDR3 length is 17 residues. V was shortened by 1 base and J by 0 bases, with 16 bases between the two germline ends. CDR3 protein: CASSQLGGDSFSYEQYF. The CDR3 nucleotides are TGCGCCAGCAGTCAATTAGGGGGTGACTCATTCTCCTACGAGCAGTACTTC.

The chain links TRBV7-9 to TRBJ2-7; 9 bases line up with TRBD1. CDR3 length: 13 residues. The germline V gene has CDR1 SEHNR and CDR2 FQNEAQ (reference sequence). Trimming cost V 6 bases and J 2 bases; bases outside gene matches: 2. This chain's CDR3 is CASRGQGPYEQYF. CDR3 in DNA: TGTGCCAGCAGGGGACAGGGACCCTACGAGCAGTACTTC.

This chain connects TRBV10-3 to TRBJ2-1; tentative D call: TRBD2 (5 bases). V gave up 9 bases and J gave up 8 bases, with 11 bases separating them. Germline CDR1 and CDR2: ENHRY and SYGVKD. The CDR3 is 11 amino acids. CDR3: CAMSGSDEQFF. The CDR3 nucleotides are TGTGCCATGTCGGGGTCGGATGAGCAGTTCTTC.

This sequence joins TRBV3-1 (or the pseudogene TRBV3-2) and TRBJ1-4, with D unclear. Trimming took 3 bases from V and 6 from J, leaving 11 bases between them. CDR3 length equals 14 residues. Germline V gene sequence: CDR1 LGHDT, CDR2 YNNKEL (reference sequence). DNA of the CDR3: TGTGCCAGCAGCCACTCGGGCTGGGATGAAAAACTGTTTTTT. Amino acid sequence: CASSHSGWDEKLFF.

This clone counts as medium-sized. This chain links TRBV6-2 or TRBV6-3 with TRBJ2-6, with unresolved D. The CDR3 totals 15 residues. Germline CDR1 MNHEY, CDR2 SVGEGT. The germline V and J ends were trimmed by 2 bases and 0 bases, with 5 bases remaining between them. DNA of the CDR3: TGTGCCAGCAGTTACACCTCCTCTGGGGCCAACGTCCTGACTTTC. Translation gives CASSYTSSGANVLTF.

The chain links TRBV27 to TRBJ1-5; a weak D match, TRBD1 (5 bases). The germline gives CDR1 MNHEY, CDR2 SMNVEV (reference sequence). The germline V and J ends were trimmed by 0 bases and 5 bases, with 14 bases remaining between them. The CDR3 is 16 amino acids. The CDR3 nucleotides are TGTGCCAGCAGTTTATCGCTTCAGGGTAGTGATCAGCCCCAGCATTTT. As protein: CASSLSLQGSDQPQHF.

The chain couples TRBV10-3 to TRBJ1-4; a weak D match, TRBD1 (5 bases). Germline V lookup: CDR1 ENHRY, CDR2 SYGVKD. The CDR3 runs 14 residues. V was trimmed by 4 bases and J by 6 bases, leaving 12 bases between them. The CDR3 here is CAISGSGTDEKLFF. CDR3 in DNA: TGTGCCATCAGTGGGTCCGGGACGGATGAAAAACTGTTTTTT.

This chain links TRBV5-1 with TRBJ1-2, with 9 bases aligning to TRBD1. The CDR3 sequence is 14 residues long. CDR1 and CDR2 (germline): SGHRS, YFSETQ. Unmatched junction bases numbered 2, after V lost 4 bases and J lost 1 base. CDR3 DNA: TGCGCCAGCAGCCCGGACAGGGGTAACTATGGCTACACCTTC. This codes for CASSPDRGNYGYTF.